One sample yielded the 10 T cell receptor beta chains listed below, sequenced in a study of blood T cell repertoires in COVID-19. This table comes from immunoSEQ multiplex PCR, and its TCRdb copy is limited to in-frame clones, with some not included. The sample carries about 170,000 clones, 85% recorded once. The sequencing input was peripheral blood. The source is a human donor with acute or convalescent COVID-19. The donor label of this sample is uncertain.

The CDR3 DNA is TGCAGTGCTAGAGATATCTATGGCTACACCTTC. It codes for CSARDIYGYTF. The gene calls are TRBV20-1 and TRBJ1-2; D not certain. Trimming removed 0 bases at V and 4 bases at J, with 3 bases between. Germline V CDR1 and CDR2: DFQATT, SNEGSKA (reference sequence). The CDR3 has 11 residues.

The V and J genes are TRBV21-1 and TRBJ2-5; the D call of TRBD1 is as the table states it, not checked on the DNA. TRBV21-1 represents a pseudogene. The CDR3 sequence is 15 residues long. The CDR3 coding sequence is TGTGCCAGCAGCAAAAACCAGGGGAGCCAAGAGACCCAGTACTTC. It encodes CASSKNQGSQETQYF.

This sequence joins TRBV19 and TRBJ2-5; D is perhaps TRBD2 (7 bases). Trimming took 2 bases from V and 2 from J, leaving 21 bases between them. Germline V CDR1 and CDR2: LNHDA, SQIVND (reference sequence). The CDR3 is made up of 18 amino acids. As DNA, the CDR3 is TGTGCCAGTAGTATATCGGGTTTCGGGGGGAGGGGGCAAGAGACCCAGTACTTC. Protein: CASSISGFGGRGQETQYF.

This chain joins TRBV7-3 and TRBJ2-2; 10 bases line up with TRBD1. Germline CDR1 is SGHTA and CDR2 is FQGTGA. CDR3 length: 16 residues. Unmatched junction bases numbered 9, after V lost 5 bases and J lost 6 bases. The CDR3 bases are TGTGCCAGCAGCCCTGGGACAGGGGTGGTAGCCGGGGAGCTGTTTTTT. Protein product: CASSPGTGVVAGELFF.

This clone has only one observation. This chain connects TRBV24-1 to TRBJ2-1; possibly TRBD1 for D (7 bases). Between the trimmed V and J ends, which lost 4 bases and 0 bases, there was a span of 21 bases. The CDR3 has 19 amino acids. Germline CDR1 and CDR2: KGHDR and SFDVKD. In DNA form, the CDR3 reads TGTGCCACCAGTGACCCGCGCGGGACAGACCTTAGCTCCTACAATGAGCAGTTCTTC. Translation gives CATSDPRGTDLSSYNEQFF.

This clone was observed once. DNA for the CDR3: TGTGCCAGCAGCCAAAAGGGGGTCTATGGCTACACCTTC. Translating gives CASSQKGVYGYTF. The chain has TRBV3-1 (or the pseudogene TRBV3-2) and TRBJ1-2; D perhaps matches TRBD1 (6 bases). From germline, CDR1 is LGHDT and CDR2 YNNKEL (reference sequence). The CDR3 length is 13 residues. Trimming removed 2 bases at V and 4 bases at J, with 8 bases between.

This sequence joins TRBV4-1 and TRBJ2-1, with TRBD2 identical over 10 bases. The J segment lost 4 bases and the V segment lost 3 bases, leaving 3 bases of the junction unmatched. CDR3 length: 15 amino acids. CDR1 MGHRA and CDR2 YSYEKL come from the germline V gene. CDR3 nucleotides: TGCGCCAGCAGCCAGCTAGCGGGGGAGTACAATGAGCAGTTCTTC. Translated, it gives CASSQLAGEYNEQFF.

The chain uses TRBV7-9 and TRBJ1-2; 8 nucleotides agree with TRBD1. The trim removed 5 bases at V and 6 bases at J, leaving 14 bases unmatched. Germline CDR1 is SEHNR and CDR2 is FQNEAQ (reference sequence). The CDR3 consists of 16 residues. DNA of the CDR3: TGTGCCAGCAGCACCGAGCGGACAGGGATTGGTGATGGCTACACCTTC. It is translated as CASSTERTGIGDGYTF.

The chain combines TRBV12-3 or TRBV12-4 with TRBJ1-5; D call uncertain. The V end lost 2 bases, the J end lost 5 bases, and 7 bases lay between the germline ends. The CDR3 extends over 13 amino acids. In DNA, the CDR3 is TGTGCCAGCAGTTTAATCGGGGATCAGCCCCAGCATTTT. Translation gives CASSLIGDQPQHF.

Written as DNA, the CDR3 is TGCGCCAGCAGCCAGCTCTGGACAGGGAAGAATGAGCAGTTCTTC. Encoded protein: CASSQLWTGKNEQFF. This chain joins TRBV4-3 and TRBJ2-1; 8 nucleotides match TRBD1. CDR1 is LGHNA and CDR2 is YSLEER in the germline V gene. Trimming removed 3 bases from V and 7 bases from J; junction bases left unmatched: 8. The CDR3 spans 15 residues.